The 3 T cell receptor beta chains reported below all come from one sample, sequenced in a study of T cells in Graves' hyperthyroidism and ophthalmopathy. Amplified TCR beta CDR3 regions derived from RNA transcripts. HTBI primers drove first-round RT-PCR of the TCR CDR3. Each CDR3 protein gets one entry after TCRdb re-called the multiplex PCR reads with MiXCR. Altogether some 440,000 distinct CDR3 sequences are present, approximately 14% being singletons, with the ten largest covering approximately 7.5%. The sample taken for sequencing was blood. The receptors shown here come from a woman aged 18-29 years with Graves' hyperthyroidism.

The V and J genes are TRBV5-4 and TRBJ1-4, with 7 nucleotides matching TRBD1. The germline CDR1 and CDR2 sequences are SGHNT and YYREEE (reference sequence). CDR3 length: 14 residues. V trimming: 3 bases; J trimming: 5 bases; junction bases outside the gene matches: 4. Written as DNA, the CDR3 is TGTGCCAGCAGCTCGGGACAGATAAATGAAAAACTGTTTTTT. Its protein is CASSSGQINEKLFF.

This clonotype has ten or more counts. The rearrangement joins TRBV9 to TRBJ1-1, with D possibly being TRBD1 (6 bases). The CDR3 runs 14 residues. Between the trimmed V and J ends, which lost 4 bases and 2 bases, there was a span of 12 bases. Germline CDR1 reads SGDLS; CDR2 reads YYNGEE. The CDR3 is CASSFGQQNTEAFF. CDR3 sequence (DNA): TGTGCCAGCAGCTTTGGACAGCAAAACACTGAAGCTTTCTTT.

There are many counts of this clonotype. The chain carries TRBV18 and TRBJ2-3, with 11 bases that match TRBD2. The CDR3 loop spans 17 amino acids. V dropped 4 bases and J dropped 2; count of bases not matched to a gene: 8. The germline V gene encodes CDR1 KGHSH and CDR2 LQKENI. The CDR3 DNA is TGTGCCAGCTCACTTGCTCGACTAGCGGGATACACAGATACGCAGTATTTT. Amino acid sequence: CASSLARLAGYTDTQYF.